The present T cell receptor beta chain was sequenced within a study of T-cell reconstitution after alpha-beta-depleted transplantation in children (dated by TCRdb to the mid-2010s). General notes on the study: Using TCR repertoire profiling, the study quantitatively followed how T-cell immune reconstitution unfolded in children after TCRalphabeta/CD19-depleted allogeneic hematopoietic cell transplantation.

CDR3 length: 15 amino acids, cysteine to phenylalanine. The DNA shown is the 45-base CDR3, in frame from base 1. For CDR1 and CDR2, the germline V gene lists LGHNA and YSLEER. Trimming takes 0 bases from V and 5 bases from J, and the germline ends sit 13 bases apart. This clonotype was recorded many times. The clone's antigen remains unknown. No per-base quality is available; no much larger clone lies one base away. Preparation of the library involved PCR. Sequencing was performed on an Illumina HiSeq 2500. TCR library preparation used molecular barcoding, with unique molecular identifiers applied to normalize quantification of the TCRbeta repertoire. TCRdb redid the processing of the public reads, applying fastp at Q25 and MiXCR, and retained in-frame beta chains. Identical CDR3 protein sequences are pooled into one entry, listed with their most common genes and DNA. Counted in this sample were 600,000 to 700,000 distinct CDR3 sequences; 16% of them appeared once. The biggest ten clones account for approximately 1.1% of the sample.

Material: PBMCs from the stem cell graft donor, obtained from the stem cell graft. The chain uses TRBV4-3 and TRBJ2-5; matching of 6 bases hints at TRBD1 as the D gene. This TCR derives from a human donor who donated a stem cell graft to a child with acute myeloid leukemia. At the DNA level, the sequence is TGCGCCAGCAGCCAAGATAGGGGGTCCTGGGAGACCCAGTACTTC. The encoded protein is CASSQDRGSWETQYF.